The rows below give T cell receptor beta chains drawn from one sample of a study of Ad26.COV2.S vaccination and SARS-CoV-2 variants. Produced via immunoSEQ multiplex PCR; TCRdb's table is partial and in-frame only. Among about 680,000 clones, around 90% were seen once, and the ten largest hold approximately 1.5%. The source was peripheral blood, collected in a trial of Ad26.COV2.S vaccine versus placebo. The receptors derive from a person between 18 and 65 years old who received the Ad26.COV2.S COVID-19 vaccine or a placebo. CDR3s include the opening cysteine and the closing phenylalanine or tryptophan. D genes are given only for firm matches. Size values are once, few and many counts, or a class for expanded clones, and some rows have none.

TRBJ2-3	NA	TRBV27	NA	CASSNGGPDTQYF	TGTGCCAGCTCCAACGGGGGGCCTGATACGCAGTATTTT
TRBJ2-4	NA	TRBV5-1	NA	CASSLGLGNIQYF	TGCGCCAGCAGCTTGGGGTTGGGAAACATTCAGTACTTC
TRBJ2-3	NA	TRBV5-8	NA	CASSPQVGATTDTQYF	TGTGCCAGCAGCCCCCAGGTGGGGGCGACCACAGATACGCAGTATTTT
TRBJ2-7	TRBD1	TRBV29-1	NA	CSVGDRDTYEQYF	TGCAGCGTAGGCGACAGGGACACCTACGAGCAGTACTTC
TRBJ1-2	TRBD1	TRBV5-1	once	CASQDRDRGHYGYTF	TGCGCCAGCCAGGACCGGGACAGGGGGCACTATGGCTACACCTTC
TRBJ2-1	NA	TRBV18	NA	CASSPRIPNPNNEQFF	TGTGCCAGCTCACCCAGGATCCCCAACCCGAACAATGAGCAGTTCTTC
TRBJ2-7	NA	TRBV13	NA	CASSPTGSLNEQYF	TGTGCCAGCAGCCCGACCGGGAGTTTAAACGAGCAGTACTTC
TRBJ2-7	NA	TRBV19	NA	CASSIDGQRSPSYEQYF	TGTGCCAGTAGTATAGACGGCCAGAGGTCCCCCTCCTACGAGCAGTACTTC
TRBJ2-1	TRBD2	TRBV19	NA	CASSPLTSGRAPNEQFF	TGTGCCAGTAGTCCGCTCACTAGCGGGAGGGCCCCGAATGAGCAGTTCTTC
TRBJ2-1	NA	TRBV24-1	NA	CATSDRISYNEQFF	TGTGCCACCAGTGATCGGATCTCCTACAATGAGCAGTTCTTC
TRBJ2-7	TRBD2	TRBV6-2/TRBV6-3	NA	CASSSRLAGDRYEQYF	TGTGCCAGCAGTTCTAGACTAGCGGGGGATCGGTACGAGCAGTACTTC
TRBJ2-5	TRBD2	TRBV3-1/TRBV3-2	NA	CASSLGTSGRAAETQYF	TGTGCCAGCAGCCTCGGGACTAGCGGGAGGGCCGCTGAGACCCAGTACTTC
TRBJ1-4	TRBD1	TRBV15	many	CATSKQGGAEKLFF	TGTGCCACCAGCAAACAGGGGGGAGCTGAAAAACTGTTTTTT
TRBJ1-5	TRBD1	TRBV2	NA	CASMTDRGRGQPQHF	TGTGCCAGCATGACGGACAGGGGGCGCGGTCAGCCCCAGCATTTT
TRBJ1-6	NA	TRBV25-1	NA	CASSEVGGFGNSPLHF	TGTGCCAGCAGTGAGGTTGGGGGCTTCGGTAATTCACCCCTCCACTTT
TRBJ1-5	NA	TRBV2	once	CASSPSRNQPQHF	TGTGCCAGCAGTCCTAGTCGCAATCAGCCCCAGCATTTT
TRBJ2-5	NA	TRBV24-1	NA	CATSGAAQQETQYF	TGTGCCACCAGTGGGGCAGCTCAGCAAGAGACCCAGTACTTC
TRBJ2-7	NA	TRBV7-9	NA	CASSSRLAGDYEQYF	TGTGCCAGCAGCTCCAGACTAGCAGGGGACTACGAGCAGTACTTC
TRBJ1-4	NA	TRBV9	NA	CASSVRKGATNEKLFF	TGTGCCAGCAGCGTCAGAAAGGGGGCAACTAATGAAAAACTGTTTTTT
TRBJ2-7	NA	TRBV6-1	NA	CASSEEGRAPYEQYF	TGTGCCAGCAGTGAAGAAGGCAGGGCCCCCTACGAGCAGTACTTC
TRBJ2-7	NA	TRBV2	few	CASSQGGTYEQYF	TGTGCCAGCAGCCAAGGGGGGACCTACGAGCAGTACTTC
TRBJ1-6	NA	TRBV3-1/TRBV3-2	few	CASSLNGGGSPLHF	TGTGCCAGCAGCCTCAACGGAGGGGGTTCACCCCTCCACTTT
TRBJ2-1	NA	TRBV2	NA	CAIQDGANEQFF	TGTGCCATACAAGACGGGGCTAATGAGCAGTTCTTC
TRBJ2-4	NA	TRBV7-2	NA	CASSLAWQGKNIQYF	TGTGCCAGCAGCTTAGCGTGGCAGGGCAAAAACATTCAGTACTTC
TRBJ2-7	TRBD2	TRBV12-5	NA	CASGLFGTSLEEQYF	TGTGCTAGTGGCCTTTTCGGGACTAGCCTTGAAGAGCAGTACTTC
TRBJ1-1	NA	TRBV5-1	NA	CASSFGGTEAFF	TGCGCCAGCAGCTTTGGCGGGACTGAAGCTTTCTTT
TRBJ2-7	NA	TRBV3-1/TRBV3-2	NA	CASSHTGGAFYEQYF	TGTGCCAGCAGCCACACAGGAGGGGCCTTCTACGAGCAGTACTTC
TRBJ2-7	TRBD2	TRBV19	NA	CASSKRDWYEQYF	TGTGCCAGTAGTAAGCGGGATTGGTACGAGCAGTACTTC
TRBJ1-2	NA	TRBV11-2	NA	CASSLDQGTGYTF	TGTGCCAGCAGCTTAGATCAGGGCACCGGCTACACCTTC
TRBJ2-3	NA	TRBV7-3	once	CASSLVLKDTQYF	TGTGCCAGCAGCTTAGTCCTAAAAGATACGCAGTATTTT
TRBJ2-5	TRBD2	TRBV7-2	NA	CASSPGGPTPGKETQYF	TGTGCCAGCAGCCCGGGGGGGCCAACACCCGGAAAAGAGACCCAGTACTTC
TRBJ1-5	NA	TRBV30	NA	CAWSVPGEPQHF	TGTGCCTGGAGTGTACCAGGGGAGCCCCAGCATTTT
TRBJ2-3	NA	TRBV6-5	NA	CASSYGQGGATDTQYF	TGTGCCAGCAGTTACGGGCAGGGGGGGGCCACAGATACGCAGTATTTT
TRBJ2-7	NA	TRBV30	NA	CAWSRPRVTYEQYF	TGTGCCTGGAGTCGACCCAGGGTAACCTACGAGCAGTACTTC
TRBJ1-2	NA	TRBV24-1	NA	CATSDPPSGGYTF	TGTGCCACCAGTGACCCCCCTAGTGGCGGCTACACCTTC
TRBJ2-3	NA	TRBV19	few	CASSIGPFTDTQYF	TGTGCCAGTAGTATAGGCCCCTTCACAGATACGCAGTATTTT
TRBJ2-1	TRBD2	TRBV5-1	NA	CASSFRTTSGSPEQFF	TGCGCCAGCAGCTTTCGTACGACTAGCGGGAGCCCTGAGCAGTTCTTC
TRBJ2-5	NA	TRBV19	NA	CASSIRGETQYF	TGTGCCAGTAGTATCCGAGGGGAGACCCAGTACTTC
TRBJ2-1	TRBD1	TRBV15	NA	CATSPRGPGNEQFF	TGTGCCACCAGCCCTAGGGGGCCCGGCAATGAGCAGTTCTTC
TRBJ1-4	TRBD1	TRBV5-5	NA	CASSPPGGTVNEKLFF	TGTGCCAGCAGCCCCCCGGGGGGGACAGTAAATGAAAAACTGTTTTTT
TRBJ1-2	NA	TRBV5-1	NA	CASSLSGDRPYGYTF	TGCGCCAGCAGCTTGTCCGGAGACAGGCCCTATGGCTACACCTTC
TRBJ2-1	NA	TRBV12-5	NA	CASGFNEQFF	TGTGCTAGTGGTTTTAATGAGCAGTTCTTC
TRBJ2-3	NA	TRBV5-4	NA	CASSLGPTDTQYF	TGTGCCAGCAGCTTGGGACCGACAGATACGCAGTATTTT
TRBJ1-5	NA	TRBV12-5	NA	CASGPRVNYSNQPQHF	TGTGCTAGTGGTCCGAGGGTGAACTATAGCAATCAGCCCCAGCATTTT
TRBJ1-3	NA	TRBV29-1	NA	CSVETGVSGNTIYF	TGCAGCGTTGAAACGGGGGTCTCTGGAAACACCATATATTTT
TRBJ1-1	NA	TRBV2	once	CASSGPENTEAFF	TGTGCCAGCAGTGGTCCGGAAAACACTGAAGCTTTCTTT
TRBJ1-4	TRBD1	TRBV18	NA	CASSPGQGQKLFF	TGTGCCAGCTCACCGGGACAGGGGCAAAAACTGTTTTTT
TRBJ1-5	NA	TRBV12-3/TRBV12-4	NA	CASSRRYNQPQHF	TGTGCCAGCAGTAGGCGATATAATCAGCCCCAGCATTTT
TRBJ1-2	NA	TRBV6-5	NA	CASSYDRNYGYTF	TGTGCCAGCAGTTATGACAGAAACTATGGCTACACCTTC
TRBJ1-3	TRBD1	TRBV9	NA	CASSIPGGTNTIYF	TGTGCCAGCAGCATACCAGGGGGAACAAACACCATATATTTT
TRBJ2-5	TRBD2	TRBV5-1	NA	CASSRTSRETQYF	TGCGCCAGCAGCCGGACTAGCAGGGAGACCCAGTACTTC
TRBJ1-2	TRBD1	TRBV30	NA	CAWTQDRGEYGYTF	TGTGCCTGGACCCAAGACAGGGGTGAATATGGCTACACCTTC
TRBJ2-7	TRBD2	TRBV13	NA	CASSQPGGSYEQYF	TGTGCCAGCAGTCAGCCGGGAGGCTCCTACGAGCAGTACTTC
TRBJ2-7	NA	TRBV19	NA	CASSPPGRRAYEQYF	TGTGCCAGTAGTCCCCCGGGGCGTAGGGCCTACGAGCAGTACTTC
TRBJ2-7	NA	TRBV25-1	NA	CASTQGYGEQYF	TGTGCCAGCACGCAGGGATATGGCGAGCAGTACTTC
TRBJ1-2	NA	TRBV6-5	NA	CASSYRRGNYGYTF	TGTGCCAGCAGTTACAGGCGGGGGAACTATGGCTACACCTTC
TRBJ2-7	NA	TRBV24-1	NA	CATSDSLGYEQYF	TGTGCCACCAGTGATTCCCTTGGGTACGAGCAGTACTTC
TRBJ2-7	NA	TRBV7-8	once	CASSLDRGGYEQYF	TGTGCCAGCAGCTTAGACAGGGGAGGTTACGAGCAGTACTTC
TRBJ2-5	NA	TRBV4-2	once	CASSQDSASGLGGETQYF	TGTGCCAGCAGCCAAGATTCTGCTTCCGGACTAGGGGGGGAGACCCAGTACTTC